Sequencing of this T cell receptor beta chain was carried out in a study of blood T cell repertoires in COVID-19 (dated by TCRdb to the early 2020s). Context from the whole study: The collaborator samples originated in the United States, Italy and Spain and spanned the acute and convalescent phases of COVID-19. The material from the prospective study consisted of cDNA or gDNA derived from T cells, B-cell-depleted T cells, or PBMCs. Subjects who had been exposed to COVID-19, were actively infected with it, or had recovered from it provided the deeply sampled blood TCRbeta repertoires that made up the dataset. The repertoires were released in a freely available public database meant as a resource for research on the immune response to SARS-CoV-2. The samples were drawn from the first 160 participants of the ongoing ImmuneRACE study and from over a thousand subjects provided by 6 global collaborators. Where HLA class I and class II types were available, the types were taken from metadata supplied by the sample provider, not from assay-based typing. A de-identified subject ID, COVID-19 status, age in years and sex were almost always included in the sample metadata.

Results the study describes overall, beyond this receptor: The quantity of clinical and demographic metadata differed by source and by participant and was supplied without curation.

Each collaborating institution followed its own protocols to collect whole blood in K2EDTA tubes. Collaborator samples were shipped for TCRbeta analysis as frozen whole blood, isolated PBMCs, or DNA extracted from either sample type. Concerning this clone: Its target antigen remains unknown. Base qualities are not at hand, and no much larger clone is one base apart.

Cut back by 7 bases and 2 bases, the V and J ends lie 10 bases apart. Looking up the germline V gene (reference sequence) yields CDR1 MNHEY and CDR2 SMNVEV. Inclusive of the bounding cysteine and phenylalanine, the CDR3 is 13 residues long. The retained sequence is limited to the CDR3, 39 bases, with the frame set at the first base. The immunoSEQ Assay, a bias-controlled multiplex PCR, was used to amplify TCRbeta CDR3 regions from genomic DNA. The source study handled its data this way. The number of nucleated cells in each sample was estimated from the amplification of reference gene primers within the assay. To quantify the absolute abundance of each unique TCRbeta CDR3 rearrangement, sequence reads were collapsed and filtered. For each sample, productive Simpson clonality was calculated by taking the square root of Simpson's diversity index across productive rearrangements. TCRdb mirrors the immuneACCESS table, restricted to in-frame sequences. Some clones are absent from its copies; in checked studies, under half trace to an unresolved V gene, and the reason for the others is unknown. D and trimming were read from the DNA, whereas the V and J calls and clone size are those reported in that table. This sample holds over 250,000 clones; about nine tenths were observed only once. The ten largest clones capture 2% to 2.5% of the sample.

Sequencing used peripheral blood. The rearrangement joined TRBV27 to TRBJ2-3; a tentative D call is TRBD1 (6 bases match). The TCR originated in a man between 45 and 60 years old with acute or convalescent COVID-19. The nucleotides read TGTGCCAGCATTGGGGGCAACACAGATACGCAGTATTTT. Its translation reads: CASIGGNTDTQYF.